The present entry profiles one T cell receptor (beta chain) with its context. Antigen specificity is unknown. The CDR3 carries no conserved terminal phenylalanine or tryptophan, so it likely arises from a read error. The data stem from a study of T cells in Graves' hyperthyroidism and ophthalmopathy. The wider study: Peripheral blood was collected at initial diagnosis, before any treatment.

RNA transcripts gave rise to amplified TCR beta CDR3 regions. HTBI primers were used for first-round RT-PCR of the TCR CDR3. TCRdb processed the multiplex PCR reads anew with MiXCR; each CDR3 protein has one entry. The sample yields roughly 500,000 distinct CDR3 sequences, about 16% seen once. Study outcomes and limitations: Blood held most thyroid clonotypes expanded above 0.001 frequency.

Patients affected by ophthalmopathy presented a Clinical Activity Score of at least 3, a NOSPECS grade of at least 4, and disease duration below 3 months. PBMCs stemmed from less than 13 ml fresh peripheral blood. Germline V gives CDR1 MNHNS, CDR2 SASEGT. Deletions cut 5 bases from V and 10 bases from J, with 18 bases between. CDR3 length: 14 amino acids. Material: blood. The rearrangement links TRBV6-1 to TRBJ1-5; D is unresolved. The origin of this receptor is a woman aged 25 to 39 with Graves' ophthalmopathy. The CDR3 region has the DNA TGTGCCAGCAGTCCACGCCGCCCAATCAGACCCCAGCATTGT. It specifies CASSPRRPIRPQHC.